This T cell receptor beta chain emerged from a study of T cell responses to AZD1222 COVID-19 vaccine. Study context: Second-dose intervals of approximately 4 or approximately 12 weeks were pooled. General study findings and limits: Two doses of AZD1222 preceded a rise in Spike-specific TCR breadth and depth.

From germline, CDR1 is SGHRS and CDR2 YFSETQ. The CDR3 consists of 13 residues. V lost 7 bases and J 1 base, leaving 11 bases between the germline ends. Sequencing was performed with immunoSEQ multiplex PCR; in TCRdb, only in-frame clones are kept and a portion is missing. The table records 50,000 to 55,000 clones, approximately 84% of them present only once. A remark on this clone: No antigen is known for it.

J is TRBJ1-1 and V is TRBV5-1, with a weak D call TRBD1 (6 bases). The source material was peripheral blood, sampled on day 0 of AZD1222 vaccination. This receptor was obtained from an adult in good health. CDR3 DNA sequence: TGCGCCAGCCGTGGGACACCGAACACTGAAGCTTTCTTT. Its protein is CASRGTPNTEAFF.